This entry concerns a single TCR beta chain. What it binds is unknown. The data derive from a study of beta chain features in type 1 diabetes. Study in general: Taken together, all samples contributed approximately 110,000,000 examined sorted cells. General study points: Shorter TCRB CDR3s, moderately but significantly so, were found in Type 1 diabetes patients in all four CD4+ subsets.

Markers CD45RO/CCR7/CD25/CD127/CD95/CD27 served to sort CD4+ naive, central memory, regulatory and stem cell-like memory cells. The V gene lost 7 bases and the J gene lost 5 bases, with 17 bases spanning the gap. Germline V gene data show CDR1 as SQVTM and CDR2 as ANQGSEA. There are 13 residues in the CDR3. Reverse transcribing all isolated RNA meant expressed TCRB transcripts were sequenced. Libraries were prepared by immunoSEQ multiplex PCR; TCRdb keeps only in-frame clonotypes and omits some of them. In the table there are 550,000 to 850,000 clones, about an eighth of which are singletons. This clonotype was sampled from a young man with type 1 diabetes. Input material: naive CD4+ T cells from blood. The chain is built from TRBV29-1 and TRBJ1-1, with D perhaps TRBD1 (6 bases). In nucleotides, the CDR3 is TGCAGCGCCAGTCCGGGGGGGGCGACTGAAGCTTTCTTT. Translating it yields CSASPGGATEAFF.